This T cell receptor beta chain was documented in a study of cytomegalovirus exposure and HLA in healthy donors. From germline, CDR1 is SEHNR and CDR2 FQNEAQ (reference sequence). The CDR3 runs 13 residues. V lost 5 bases to trimming and J lost 4 bases, with 9 bases between them. PCR primers comprised 60 Vbeta and 13 Jbeta primers. Libraries were prepared by immunoSEQ multiplex PCR; TCRdb keeps only in-frame clonotypes and omits some of them. Among about 140,000 clones listed, around 75% were seen once. The clonotype comes from a female donor in good health and CMV-seronegative. This rearrangement joins TRBV7-9 to TRBJ2-1, with D maybe TRBD2 (5 bases). Sequencing used PBMCs. CDR3 coding DNA: TGTGCCAGCAGCGAGGGCACATACAATGAGCAGTTCTTC. As protein: CASSEGTYNEQFF.